This T cell receptor (beta chain) derives from a study of tumor-infiltrating lymphocytes in primary liver carcinoma. Study background: Men as well as women, aged 30 to 69 years, made up the patients. Roughly 3.5 to 7.5 million productive TCRbeta reads were obtained per sample, with similar numbers across tissue types.

CDR1 is MNHEY, CDR2 SVGEGT, per germline. The CDR3 runs to 13 residues. V was shortened by 1 base and J by 6 bases, with 9 bases between the two germline ends. Synthesis of TCR beta cDNA was carried out from approximately 0.55 ug total RNA with a constant-region primer. Three nested multiplex PCR rounds, a slightly modified ARM-PCR, produced the libraries for TCR beta. In the first two PCR rounds, TRBV1-TRBV30 forward primers were paired with a C-beta reverse primer, and each round lasted roughly 9 cycles. One entry per CDR3 protein results from TCRdb running MiXCR on the multiplex PCR reads. The table shows 300,000 to 400,000 distinct CDR3 sequences, with around three fifths occurring only once. Study conclusions and caveats: The overlap of tumor-adjacent and tumor-blood pairs was smaller than that of tumor region pairs.

A note on this clonotype: The antigen is undetermined. This could be a read error, since a much larger clone is one nucleotide away.

Out of unsorted whole blood came the blood RNA, and germline DNA was extracted as well. Collected before surgery were roughly 3.9 milliliters of peripheral blood. Sequenced sample: peripheral blood. The V gene is TRBV6-2 or TRBV6-3, the J gene TRBJ1-2; no clear D gene. The TCR originated in a man between 35 and 55 years old with primary liver carcinoma and hepatitis B virus infection. The DNA of the CDR3 is TGTGCCAGCAGTTACTTTCGCTCAAATGGCTACACCTTC. As protein: CASSYFRSNGYTF.